These 22 T cell receptor beta chains were all obtained from the same sample, sequenced in a study of Ad26.COV2.S vaccination and SARS-CoV-2 variants. Clones were sequenced by immunoSEQ multiplex PCR, and TCRdb holds only the in-frame ones, with some missing. The sample carries approximately 300,000 clones, about 82% recorded once. Treatment meaning: some 19 received Ad26.COV2.S at low or high dose, single or two shots; five or six received placebo; per-sample allocation not given. Specimen acquisition occurred on day 63 following the initial vaccine or placebo injection. The sample in question was peripheral blood, obtained in a trial of Ad26.COV2.S vaccine versus placebo. The receptors were sampled from a person between 18 and 65 years old who received the Ad26.COV2.S COVID-19 vaccine or a placebo.

The V gene is TRBV3-1 (or the pseudogene TRBV3-2), the J gene TRBJ2-7, with 11 bases lining up with TRBD1. J was trimmed by 5 bases and V by 2 bases; bases with no gene match: 2. The CDR3 loop spans 14 amino acids. The germline V gene has CDR1 LGHDT and CDR2 YNNKEL (reference sequence). The CDR3, as DNA: TGTGCCAGCAGCCAAAGGACAGGGGGCGACGAGCAGTACTTC. Its translation: CASSQRTGGDEQYF.

The chain recombines TRBV10-1 with TRBJ1-2; 9 bases fit TRBD1. The ends lost 10 bases at V and 5 bases at J; junction bases unmatched: 8. The CDR3 has 13 residues. The germline gives CDR1 WNHNN, CDR2 SYGVQD (reference sequence). CDR3 sequence (DNA): TGCGCCACCACTATGGACAGGGGTTATGGCTACACCTTC. This translates into CATTMDRGYGYTF.

This rearrangement joins TRBV5-1 to TRBJ2-3, with D unclear. This CDR3 contains 15 residues. The germline V gene has CDR1 SGHRS and CDR2 YFSETQ. The ends were cut back, 1 base at V and 4 bases at J, with 13 bases in the middle. This CDR3 reads CASSLPLDLADTQYF. The CDR3 bases are TGCGCCAGCAGCTTGCCCCTCGACCTAGCAGATACGCAGTATTTT.

Only one count was recorded for this clone. The V and J genes are TRBV11-2 and TRBJ1-1, with D perhaps matching TRBD1 (5 bases). Trimming left V 5 bases short and J 2 bases short, with 18 bases between. The germline gives CDR1 SGHAT, CDR2 FQNNGV. The CDR3 runs to 16 residues. The CDR3 loop is CASSQSYRGGNTEAFF. The CDR3 bases are TGTGCCAGCAGCCAATCCTATCGGGGGGGAAACACTGAAGCTTTCTTT.

The rearrangement joins TRBV9 to TRBJ2-7; D may correspond to TRBD1 or TRBD2 (5 bases each). Germline CDR1 and CDR2: SGDLS and YYNGEE. V shed 4 bases and J shed 0 bases, with 17 bases lying between them. This CDR3 contains 16 residues. CDR3 region: CASSPQYGASSYEQYF. DNA for the CDR3: TGTGCCAGCAGCCCCCAGTACGGGGCGAGCTCCTACGAGCAGTACTTC.

The V call is TRBV2, the J call TRBJ2-4, with D unresolved. V lost 6 bases and J lost 3, with 15 bases in between. This CDR3 contains 15 residues. Germline-derived CDR1 and CDR2 are SNHLY and FYNNEI. The CDR3 nucleotides read TGTGCCAGCAGCCTTATCAGGATAGGCAAAAACATTCAGTACTTC. This sequence encodes CASSLIRIGKNIQYF.

The J gene is TRBJ1-1, the V gene TRBV3-1 (or the pseudogene TRBV3-2); D is ambiguous. Trimming stripped 4 bases from V and 2 bases from J, with 14 bases between. Looked up from germline, CDR1 is LGHDT and CDR2 is YNNKEL (reference sequence). The CDR3 runs to 15 residues. CDR3 loop: CASSPNHTLNTEAFF. The CDR3 nucleotides read TGTGCCAGCAGCCCGAACCATACACTTAACACTGAAGCTTTCTTT.

This clone was observed a handful of times. The chain is built from TRBV2 and TRBJ1-3; D is uncertain. Looked up from germline, CDR1 is SNHLY and CDR2 is FYNNEI. V gave up 6 bases and J gave up 2 bases, with 11 bases separating them. The CDR3 covers 14 residues. The CDR3 nucleotides read TGTGCCAGCAGCTCCCGGACGGCTGGAAACACCATATATTTT. It codes for CASSSRTAGNTIYF.

This clone was counted a single time. The chain uses TRBV5-1 and TRBJ2-2, with D unclear. Trimming took off 2 bases at V and 6 bases at J, with 5 bases between the two ends. Looked up from germline, CDR1 is SGHRS and CDR2 is YFSETQ. This CDR3 contains 12 residues. The CDR3: CASSFSSGELFF. DNA for the CDR3: TGCGCCAGCAGCTTCTCCTCCGGGGAGCTGTTTTTT.

The chain uses TRBV5-1 and TRBJ2-3; 9 positions match TRBD1. V was pared by 5 bases and J by 4 bases, with 5 bases of the junction left unmatched. The CDR3 runs 14 residues. The germline CDR1 and CDR2 sequences are SGHRS and YFSETQ. As DNA, the CDR3 is TGCGCCAGCAGATTAACAGGGGGCGCAGATACGCAGTATTTT. This codes for CASRLTGGADTQYF.

This clone occurred a few times. This CDR3 is also generated by other DNA sequences in the sample. The chain uses TRBV3-1 (or the pseudogene TRBV3-2) and TRBJ2-3; the match to TRBD2 covers 8 bases. Germline loops: CDR1 LGHDT, CDR2 YNNKEL (reference sequence). This CDR3 spans 15 amino acids. Trimming at V came to 4 bases and at J to 3 bases, leaving 6 bases not matched to a gene. The CDR3 sequence is CASSPRGGLTDTQYF. CDR3 in DNA: TGTGCCAGCAGCCCCCGCGGGGGGTTAACAGATACGCAGTATTTT.

V usage is TRBV4-3 and J usage is TRBJ2-2; D gene uncertain. The V end was cut by 4 bases, the J end by 6 bases, with 18 bases between. The germline V gene has CDR1 LGHNA and CDR2 YSLEER. The length of the CDR3 is 16 residues. CDR3 sequence (DNA): TGCGCCAGCAGCCCAGAGTCCACTCCTCGGTCCGGGGAGCTGTTTTTT. Translating it yields CASSPESTPRSGELFF.

V usage is TRBV19 and J usage is TRBJ1-5; D is perhaps TRBD1 (5 bases). The ends were cut back, 0 bases at V and 4 bases at J, with 10 bases in the middle. This CDR3 spans 15 amino acids. CDR1 LNHDA and CDR2 SQIVND come from the germline V gene (reference sequence). The CDR3 DNA reads as TGTGCCAGTAGTATAGATCTGGGGGGGAATCAGCCCCAGCATTTT. Encoded protein: CASSIDLGGNQPQHF.

This chain connects TRBV5-4 to TRBJ1-1, with D possibly TRBD1 on 6 matching bases. In germline, CDR1 is SGHNT, CDR2 YYREEE (reference sequence). V gave up 4 bases and J gave up 3 bases, with 13 bases separating them. This CDR3 comprises 14 residues. CDR3 loop: CASSIQGIDTEAFF. The CDR3 DNA sequence: TGTGCCAGCAGCATCCAGGGGATTGACACTGAAGCTTTCTTT.

By proportion, this clone is medium-sized. The chain recombines TRBV18 with TRBJ1-3; TRBD1 aligns across 10 bases. The germline V gene has CDR1 KGHSH and CDR2 LQKENI. Trimming removed 6 bases from V and 0 bases from J; junction bases left unmatched: 5. This CDR3 is built from 16 residues. The CDR3 is CASSQGTGASGNTIYF. For the CDR3, the DNA is TGTGCCAGCTCTCAAGGGACAGGGGCCTCTGGAAACACCATATATTTT. Looking up the rest from reference TRBV18 and TRBJ1-3 gives the full variable domain: NAGVMQNPRHLVRRRGQEARLRCSPMKGHSHVYWYRQLPEEGLKFMVYLQKENIIDESGMPKERFSAEFPKEGPSILRIQQVVRGDSAAYFCASSQGTGASGNTIYFGEGSWLTVV.

In its sample, this clone was seen once. CDR3 DNA: TGTGCCTGGAGTGTAGGCTACAACACTGAAGCTTTCTTT. Translated: CAWSVGYNTEAFF. The rearrangement uses TRBV30 and TRBJ1-1; D is uncertain. This CDR3 has 13 residues. V was trimmed by 0 bases and J by 2 bases, leaving 7 bases between them. The germline gives CDR1 GTSNPN, CDR2 SVGIG (reference sequence).

The V and J genes are TRBV10-3 and TRBJ1-5; 9 bases align to TRBD1. Germline V gene sequence: CDR1 ENHRY, CDR2 SYGVKD. CDR3 size: 15 residues. V was pared by 1 base and J by 5 bases, with 3 bases of the junction left unmatched. The CDR3 reads CAISEYGTGYQPQHF. The CDR3 nucleotides are TGTGCCATCAGTGAGTATGGGACAGGGTATCAGCCCCAGCATTTT.

V usage is TRBV6-5 and J usage is TRBJ1-2; no firm D call. V lost 5 bases, J lost 7 bases, and 11 bases lay in between. The CDR3 extends over 12 amino acids. Germline lookup yields CDR1 MNHEY and CDR2 SVGAGI. The chain's CDR3 is CASSQTESGYTF. The DNA of the CDR3 is TGTGCCAGCAGTCAAACAGAGAGTGGCTACACCTTC.

The chain employs TRBV6-2 or TRBV6-3 and TRBJ2-3; D ambiguous. In germline, CDR1 is MNHEY, CDR2 SVGEGT. The CDR3 loop spans 15 amino acids. Deletions cut 6 bases from V and 0 bases from J, with 13 bases between. CDR3 nucleotide sequence: TGTGCCAGCAGCCTACGGTCCAGGAGCACAGATACGCAGTATTTT. This encodes CASSLRSRSTDTQYF.

The chain combines TRBV6-5 with TRBJ1-1; a weak D match, TRBD1 (5 bases). The CDR3 is 13 residues long. Germline values: CDR1 MNHEY, CDR2 SVGAGI. Trimming removed 6 bases from V and 7 bases from J, with 15 bases in between. DNA for the CDR3: TGTGCCAGCAGCCGCACGATAGGGGATGAAGCTTTCTTT. Translated, it gives CASSRTIGDEAFF.

The chain employs TRBV5-1 and TRBJ1-6; 10 bases fit TRBD1. The V gene end was trimmed by 4 bases and the J gene end by 8 bases; junction bases not matched to a gene: 6. The CDR3 runs 15 residues. From germline, CDR1 is SGHRS and CDR2 YFSETQ. In DNA form, the CDR3 reads TGCGCCAGCAGCAACGGGACAGGGGTTTATTCACCCCTCCACTTT. Amino acids: CASSNGTGVYSPLHF.

This sequence joins TRBV15 and TRBJ2-7; 7 bases are shared with TRBD2. With 3 bases clipped from V and 6 bases from J, the junction kept 2 bases outside the gene matches. The CDR3 length is 12 residues. Germline lookup yields CDR1 LNHNV and CDR2 YYDKDF (reference sequence). The CDR3 spells CATSRGGIEQYF. CDR3 DNA: TGTGCCACCAGCAGGGGGGGGATCGAGCAGTACTTC.